This T cell receptor beta chain was documented in a study of CD8 T cells in Susac syndrome. Reverse transcription of roughly 0.45 to 1 ug RNA used random hexamers. TCRdb re-derived calls from the immunoSEQ multiplex PCR reads in MiXCR, one entry per CDR3 protein. The data contain around 270,000 distinct CDR3 sequences, roughly 90% of them singletons. Looked up from germline, CDR1 is LGHNA and CDR2 is YNFKEQ. V was clipped by 1 base and J by 8 bases, with 14 bases between them. The CDR3 runs 15 residues. This TCR was recovered from a human donor with multiple sclerosis. The chain uses TRBV4-2 and TRBJ1-4; the D gene is possibly TRBD1 (5 bases). Specimen: CD8+ T cells from PBMCs. In DNA form, the CDR3 reads TGTGCCAGCAGCCAAGTCCAGGGCGAGGGGGAAAAACTGTTTTTT. Its translation is CASSQVQGEGEKLFF.